The clone carrying this TCR beta chain has just a few counts. The record originates from a study of technical replicates of blood from a handful of donors. This CDR3 has 18 residues. Looked up from germline, CDR1 is LGHNA and CDR2 is YSLEER. V lost 0 bases, J lost 6 bases, and 13 bases stayed unmatched. Sequencing used immunoSEQ multiplex PCR; TCRdb keeps in-frame clones, though not all of them. Of roughly 69,000 clones in the sample, about 88% were seen once. The rearrangement uses TRBV4-3 and TRBJ1-5, with 8 bases fitting TRBD1. The sequenced sample consisted of PBMCs. This clonotype was sampled from a human donor in good health. Some clones in this sample may be carry-over from other donors' samples. In DNA, the CDR3 is TGCGCCAGCAGCCAAGATCTAATTTTGTCAGGGGGCGGTCAGCCCCAGCATTTT. This encodes CASSQDLILSGGGQPQHF.